Listed here are 19 T cell receptor beta chains from one sample, sequenced in a study of blood T cell repertoires in COVID-19. The method was immunoSEQ multiplex PCR; TCRdb's version includes in-frame clones alone and lacks a portion of them. The data show 14,000 or so clones, over 65% seen once. Specimen: peripheral blood. These receptors were obtained from a boy aged 2 to 10 with active or convalescent COVID-19.

The gene calls are TRBV6-2 or TRBV6-3 and TRBJ1-1; TRBD1 matches at 7 bases. Germline lookup yields CDR1 MNHEY and CDR2 SVGEGT. The CDR3 runs 16 residues. Germline trimming cut 4 bases from V and 1 base from J; bases unmatched to any gene: 9. For the CDR3, the DNA is TGTGCCAGCAGTTTTAGACAGGGAAGAGGGAACACTGAAGCTTTCTTT. Amino acids: CASSFRQGRGNTEAFF.

This clone was detected a few times. The chain combines TRBV5-1 with TRBJ1-6; D is undetermined. The V gene lost 0 bases and the J gene lost 0 bases, with 10 bases spanning the gap. Germline CDR1 and CDR2: SGHRS and YFSETQ. The CDR3 totals 17 residues. The CDR3 here is CASSLASASSYNSPLHF. CDR3 DNA: TGCGCCAGCAGCTTGGCCTCGGCTAGCTCCTATAATTCACCCCTCCACTTT.

This sequence joins TRBV28 and TRBJ2-2; 7 nucleotides align to TRBD2. The germline gives CDR1 MDHEN, CDR2 SYDVKM. CDR3 size: 13 residues. The V and J ends lost 8 bases and 7 bases, in that order; junction bases with no gene match: 7. The chain's CDR3 is CASFNGGSGELFF. CDR3 DNA sequence: TGTGCCAGCTTTAACGGGGGGAGCGGGGAGCTGTTTTTT.

The chain links TRBV28 to TRBJ2-1; D not certain. Germline V gene sequence: CDR1 MDHEN, CDR2 SYDVKM. The V and J ends lost 6 bases and 0 bases respectively, with 9 bases between them. CDR3 length: 14 amino acids. The DNA for the CDR3 is TGTGCCAGCAGCCCTAATAGCTCCTACAATGAGCAGTTCTTC. It translates to CASSPNSSYNEQFF. Drawing the rest from reference TRBV28 and TRBJ2-1, the complete variable domain is DVKVTQSSRYLVKRTGEKVFLECVQDMDHENMFWYRQDPGLGLRLIYFSYDVKMKEKGDIPEGYSVSREKKERFSLILESASTNQTSMYLCASSPNSSYNEQFFGPGTRLTVL.

This clone has just a few counts. The V call is TRBV29-1, the J call TRBJ1-5, with no clear D. The germline CDR1 and CDR2 sequences are SQVTM and ANQGSEA. V was pared by 5 bases and J by 6 bases, with 11 bases between. The CDR3 loop spans 12 amino acids. The CDR3 sequence is CSVSTDGQPQHF. CDR3 in DNA: TGCAGCGTTTCTACAGATGGTCAGCCCCAGCATTTT.

This clone rates as medium-sized (0.01 to 0.1%). The V and J genes are TRBV2 and TRBJ1-5; D may be TRBD1 (5 bases). Germline V CDR1 and CDR2: SNHLY, FYNNEI. The V gene lost 6 bases and the J gene lost 3 bases, with 15 bases spanning the gap. This CDR3 is built from 15 residues. The CDR3 loop reads CASRMTGHPNQPQHF. The CDR3 region has the DNA TGTGCCAGCAGGATGACCGGACATCCCAATCAGCCCCAGCATTTT.

This clone has a single count. The rearrangement links TRBV4-1 to TRBJ1-4; unclear D gene. This CDR3 contains 12 residues. The V end was cut by 0 bases, the J end by 10 bases, with 6 bases between. Germline CDR1 is MGHRA and CDR2 is YSYEKL. The CDR3 here is CASSQERGKLFF. CDR3 nucleotides: TGCGCCAGCAGCCAAGAACGCGGAAAACTGTTTTTT.

The genes are TRBV30 and TRBJ1-3; D call uncertain. CDR1 is GTSNPN, CDR2 SVGIG, per germline (reference sequence). CDR3 size: 12 residues. Between the trimmed V and J ends, which lost 0 bases and 4 bases, there was a span of 4 bases. The CDR3 is CAWSVQGNTIYF. The CDR3 nucleotides are TGTGCCTGGAGTGTACAGGGAAACACCATATATTTT.

The chain couples TRBV18 to TRBJ1-1, with TRBD1 matching 7 bases. Per germline, CDR1 KGHSH and CDR2 LQKENI. The CDR3 length is 16 residues. V lost 3 bases and J lost 1; bases outside the gene matches: 8. In DNA form, the CDR3 reads TGTGCCAGCTCACCTCAGACACAGGGGTGGAACACTGAAGCTTTCTTT. This translates into CASSPQTQGWNTEAFF.

This clone was recorded a few times. This chain links TRBV7-2 with TRBJ2-7; 7 bases match TRBD1. Trimming took 5 bases from V and 2 from J; bases not matched to a gene: 6. Germline V gene lookup returns CDR1 SGHTA and CDR2 FQGNSA. CDR3 size: 14 residues. The CDR3 loop reads CASSPDRPPYEQYF. The CDR3 DNA reads as TGTGCCAGCAGCCCGGACAGGCCCCCCTACGAGCAGTACTTC.

The chain is built from TRBV10-3 and TRBJ1-2; 8 positions agree with TRBD1. V dropped 2 bases and J dropped 3; count of bases not matched to a gene: 8. This CDR3 contains 16 residues. The V gene's germline CDR1 is ENHRY and CDR2 SYGVKD. DNA of the CDR3: TGTGCCATCAGTGAGCCAACCAGGACAGGGCACTATGGCTACACCTTC. Protein: CAISEPTRTGHYGYTF.

The chain has TRBV28 and TRBJ2-2, with 8 bases that match TRBD1. This CDR3 comprises 15 residues. Per the germline V gene, CDR1 is MDHEN and CDR2 is SYDVKM. J gave up 6 bases and V 8 bases, and 11 bases lay outside the gene matches. The CDR3 loop is CASCPRQGNPGELFF. For the CDR3, the DNA is TGTGCCAGCTGTCCGAGACAGGGGAATCCCGGGGAGCTGTTTTTT.

This chain links TRBV7-8 with TRBJ2-4; 9 bases agree with TRBD1. V lost 3 bases to trimming and J lost 6 bases; unmatched junction nucleotides: 6. Germline V gene data show CDR1 as SGHVS and CDR2 as FQNEAQ. The CDR3 is 15 residues long. Written as DNA, the CDR3 is TGTGCCAGCAGCTTTCTTATGGGACAGGGAAACATTCAGTACTTC. Translation: CASSFLMGQGNIQYF.

The V and J genes are TRBV10-2 and TRBJ2-1; 11 positions match TRBD2. This CDR3 is 15 amino acids long. Germline V gene lookup returns CDR1 WSHSY and CDR2 SAAADI. Trimming at V came to 4 bases and at J to 10 bases, leaving 9 bases not matched to a gene. For the CDR3, the DNA is TGCGCCAGCAGTGTACTAGCGGGGGCCACTGTAGAGCAGTTCTTC. This encodes CASSVLAGATVEQFF.

This clone has only a few counts. The V gene is TRBV5-1, the J gene TRBJ2-4; possibly TRBD1 for D (6 bases). The CDR3 has 15 residues. Trimming left V 3 bases short and J 7 bases short, with 17 bases between. CDR1 SGHRS and CDR2 YFSETQ come from the germline V gene. The CDR3 DNA sequence: TGCGCCAGCAGCTCTGGGACATACAGTGGGAACATTCAGTACTTC. This codes for CASSSGTYSGNIQYF.

This clone has a handful of counts. This chain uses TRBV5-1 with TRBJ2-2, with 15 bases fitting TRBD2. Germline V lookup: CDR1 SGHRS, CDR2 YFSETQ. CDR3 length: 15 residues. V lost 4 bases and J lost 8; bases outside the gene matches: 3. CDR3 DNA sequence: TGCGCCAGCAGCCGGACTAGCGGGAGGGAAGGGGAGCTGTTTTTT. This translates into CASSRTSGREGELFF.

V gene TRBV2 combines with J gene TRBJ1-5, with 9 bases identical to TRBD1. Germline V CDR1 and CDR2: SNHLY, FYNNEI. J was trimmed by 2 bases and V by 6 bases; bases with no gene match: 5. This CDR3 is built from 15 residues. DNA of the CDR3: TGTGCCAGCAGGAGGTGGGACAGGGGCAATCAGCCCCAGCATTTT. Protein sequence: CASRRWDRGNQPQHF.

The gene calls are TRBV24-1 and TRBJ2-1; the match to TRBD1 covers 10 bases. Germline V gives CDR1 KGHDR, CDR2 SFDVKD. J was trimmed by 0 bases and V by 3 bases; bases with no gene match: 1. CDR3 length equals 16 residues. CDR3 in DNA: TGTGCCACCAGTGATCGGACAGGGGGCTCCTACAATGAGCAGTTCTTC. This encodes CATSDRTGGSYNEQFF.

The chain combines TRBV19 with TRBJ2-5; a weak D match, TRBD1 (6 bases). Germline loops: CDR1 LNHDA, CDR2 SQIVND (reference sequence). Trimming left V 0 bases short and J 2 bases short, with 7 bases between. The CDR3 contains 14 residues. The CDR3 reads CASSIDRGQETQYF. The CDR3 DNA follows: TGTGCCAGTAGTATAGACAGGGGACAAGAGACCCAGTACTTC.